These 21 T cell receptor beta chains were sequenced from one sample in a study of blood T cell repertoires in COVID-19. This table comes from immunoSEQ multiplex PCR, and its TCRdb copy is limited to in-frame clones, with some not included. The data show around 86,000 clones, with 84% seen just once and approximately 10% held by the top ten. The specimen sequenced was peripheral blood. Receptors originate from a human donor in a cohort sampled during active COVID-19.

V usage is TRBV5-1 and J usage is TRBJ1-4; TRBD1 matches 11 bases. The CDR3 extends over 14 amino acids. Germline assignment: CDR1 SGHRS and CDR2 YFSETQ. The V and J ends lost 3 bases and 8 bases, in that order; junction bases with no gene match: 3. CDR3 sequence: CASSSGQGAEKLFF. CDR3 DNA: TGCGCCAGCAGCTCTGGACAGGGGGCAGAAAAACTGTTTTTT.

V is TRBV7-9 and J is TRBJ2-2, with 13 positions matching TRBD2. V gave up 3 bases and J gave up 0 bases; unmatched junction bases: 1. Germline assignment: CDR1 SEHNR and CDR2 FQNEAQ (reference sequence). The length of the CDR3 is 17 residues. The CDR3 DNA follows: TGTGCCAGCAGCTTCGGGACTAGCGGGACGAACACCGGGGAGCTGTTTTTT. Translation: CASSFGTSGTNTGELFF.

The chain has TRBV28 and TRBJ2-1; 9 nucleotides align to TRBD1. The CDR3 loop spans 15 amino acids. Looked up from germline, CDR1 is MDHEN and CDR2 is SYDVKM. With V trimmed by 1 base and J by 9 bases, 7 bases remained unmatched. CDR3 coding DNA: TGTGCCAGCAGTTTATACCACAGGGGGCAGGGTGAGCAGTTCTTC. Its translation: CASSLYHRGQGEQFF.

The chain has TRBV5-1 and TRBJ2-5, with TRBD1 matching 8 bases. CDR1 and CDR2 from the germline V gene are SGHRS and YFSETQ. The CDR3 spans 14 residues. The J segment lost 6 bases and the V segment lost 0 bases, leaving 4 bases of the junction unmatched. CDR3 bases: TGCGCCAGCAGCTTGGACACAGGGGGGAAGACCCAGTACTTC. Translating gives CASSLDTGGKTQYF.

In this sample, this clone turned up once. CDR3 residues: CASSLTPSTDTQYF. As DNA, the CDR3 is TGCGCCAGCAGCCTGACACCATCCACAGATACGCAGTATTTT. This chain connects TRBV5-1 to TRBJ2-3; no reliable D call. The CDR3 is 14 residues long. Per the germline V gene, CDR1 is SGHRS and CDR2 is YFSETQ. Trimming cost V 4 bases and J 2 bases, with 11 bases left between them.

The chain uses TRBV18 and TRBJ2-3; 11 nucleotides match TRBD2. Looked up from germline, CDR1 is KGHSH and CDR2 is LQKENI. CDR3 length: 15 amino acids. V shed 5 bases, J shed 2 bases, and the junction held 3 bases outside the gene matches. CDR3 bases: TGTGCCAGCTCATCGACTAGCGGGATCACAGATACGCAGTATTTT. The encoded protein is CASSSTSGITDTQYF.

The CDR3 nucleotides read TGTGCCAGCAGCTTAGCACCCGGGACTAGCGGGGGCTACGAGCAGTACTTC. Translation: CASSLAPGTSGGYEQYF. The rearrangement uses TRBV7-8 and TRBJ2-7; the match to TRBD2 covers 14 bases. The V gene's germline CDR1 is SGHVS and CDR2 FQNEAQ. The CDR3 has 17 amino acids. V dropped 0 bases and J dropped 3; count of bases not matched to a gene: 4.

This chain joins TRBV5-1 and TRBJ1-1; 9 bases are a match to TRBD1. Germline CDR1 SGHRS, CDR2 YFSETQ. V shed 6 bases, J shed 3 bases, and the junction held 15 bases outside the gene matches. This CDR3 is 17 amino acids long. The DNA of the CDR3 is TGCGCCAGCAACGACCCCAGAACGGGACAGGGCTACACTGAAGCTTTCTTT. Its protein product is CASNDPRTGQGYTEAFF.

The chain joins TRBV27 to TRBJ1-6, with 10 bases aligning to TRBD1. CDR1 MNHEY and CDR2 SMNVEV come from the germline V gene (reference sequence). The CDR3 loop spans 14 amino acids. Germline trimming cut 6 bases from V and 10 bases from J; bases unmatched to any gene: 6. The CDR3: CASSLGQGGSPLHF. CDR3 sequence (DNA): TGTGCCAGCAGCCTAGGACAGGGGGGATCACCCCTCCACTTT.

This rearrangement joins TRBV4-1 to TRBJ1-4; 7 bases map to TRBD1. CDR1 MGHRA and CDR2 YSYEKL come from the germline V gene. V was clipped by 0 bases and J by 5 bases; unmatched bases: 9. CDR3 length equals 17 residues. This CDR3 reads CASSQDRGQALNEKLFF. The CDR3 nucleotides read TGCGCCAGCAGCCAAGATCGCGGACAGGCCCTAAATGAAAAACTGTTTTTT.

The V gene is TRBV10-3, the J gene TRBJ2-5, with 7 positions matching TRBD1. The V segment lost 0 bases and the J segment 4 bases; nucleotides outside the gene matches: 5. Germline V gives CDR1 ENHRY, CDR2 SYGVKD. The CDR3 extends over 15 amino acids. CDR3 region: CAISESVNRGETQYF. The CDR3 nucleotides are TGTGCCATCAGTGAGTCTGTCAACAGGGGAGAGACCCAGTACTTC.

The rearrangement uses TRBV19 and TRBJ2-7; possible D gene TRBD2, 6 bases. Germline CDR1 is LNHDA and CDR2 is SQIVND (reference sequence). V lost 3 bases and J lost 1, with 13 bases in between. The CDR3 loop spans 15 amino acids. The CDR3 DNA follows: TGTGCCAGTAGTATGGGCGGGGCTACTTCCTACGAGCAGTACTTC. Its translation is CASSMGGATSYEQYF.

This chain connects TRBV3-1 (or the pseudogene TRBV3-2) to TRBJ1-2; D gene ambiguous. The V end was cut by 1 base, the J end by 2 bases, with 5 bases between. CDR3 size: 13 residues. The germline V gene has CDR1 LGHDT and CDR2 YNNKEL (reference sequence). The CDR3 DNA sequence: TGTGCCAGCAGCCAAGTTGAGAACTATGGCTACACCTTC. Residues: CASSQVENYGYTF.

The J gene is TRBJ2-1, the V gene TRBV9; the match to TRBD1 covers 7 bases. Germline-derived CDR1 and CDR2 are SGDLS and YYNGEE. The CDR3 is 16 residues long. Trimming at V came to 4 bases and at J to 0 bases, leaving 7 bases not matched to a gene. CDR3: CASSSRQGSSYNEQFF. CDR3 coding DNA: TGTGCCAGCAGCTCAAGACAGGGAAGCTCCTACAATGAGCAGTTCTTC.

The table lists this clone with a few counts. The CDR3 nucleotides are TGTGCCAGCAGTTACTCTCGCGGAAGCTCCTACGAGCAGTACTTC. This translates into CASSYSRGSSYEQYF. This chain links TRBV6-5 with TRBJ2-7; D is unclear. Per the germline V gene, CDR1 is MNHEY and CDR2 is SVGAGI. V was trimmed by 0 bases and J by 0 bases, leaving 9 bases between them. This CDR3 region has 15 residues.

This clone was recorded once. The chain has TRBV9 and TRBJ1-3, with D hard to call. Trimming cost V 4 bases and J 0 bases, with 11 bases left between them. The CDR3 has 15 amino acids. Germline-derived CDR1 and CDR2 are SGDLS and YYNGEE. The CDR3 loop is CASSSSSGSGNTIYF. CDR3 sequence (DNA): TGTGCCAGCAGCTCTTCCTCGGGCTCTGGAAACACCATATATTTT.

The rearrangement links TRBV28 to TRBJ2-1; unclear D gene. Per the germline V gene, CDR1 is MDHEN and CDR2 is SYDVKM. The CDR3 contains 12 residues. Trimming shortened V by 6 bases and J by 10 bases, and 13 bases separated the two germline ends. CDR3 coding DNA: TGTGCCAGCAGCCTCCTGTTGGCCGAGCAGTTCTTC. It yields the protein CASSLLLAEQFF. Full variable domain (remainder filled in from reference TRBV28 and TRBJ2-1): DVKVTQSSRYLVKRTGEKVFLECVQDMDHENMFWYRQDPGLGLRLIYFSYDVKMKEKGDIPEGYSVSREKKERFSLILESASTNQTSMYLCASSLLLAEQFFGPGTRLTVL.

The table lists this clone with a few counts. The chain uses TRBV9 and TRBJ1-3, with D unresolved. CDR1 SGDLS and CDR2 YYNGEE come from the germline V gene. This CDR3 has 15 residues. With 0 bases removed from V and 1 base from J, the gap between germline ends came to 8 bases. The CDR3 spells CASSVGVASGNTIYF. CDR3 sequence (DNA): TGTGCCAGCAGCGTAGGAGTAGCTTCTGGAAACACCATATATTTT.

The chain uses TRBV5-4 and TRBJ1-2, with 8 bases identical to TRBD1. CDR1 is SGHNT and CDR2 is YYREEE in the germline V gene (reference sequence). The CDR3 sequence is 15 residues long. J was trimmed by 4 bases and V by 3 bases; bases with no gene match: 8. CDR3 amino acids: CASSSPGQASYGYTF. The CDR3 DNA follows: TGTGCCAGCAGCTCTCCGGGACAGGCATCCTATGGCTACACCTTC.

The chain uses TRBV5-1 and TRBJ2-3; possibly TRBD1 for D (6 bases). CDR1 is SGHRS, CDR2 YFSETQ, per germline. Trimming cost V 1 base and J 1 base, with 7 bases left between them. The CDR3 length is 14 residues. The DNA of the CDR3 is TGCGCCAGCAGCTTGAACAGGGGCACAGATACGCAGTATTTT. Translated, it gives CASSLNRGTDTQYF.

J is TRBJ2-1 and V is TRBV18, with 9 bases lining up with TRBD2. The CDR3 covers 15 residues. J lost 6 bases, V lost 2 bases, and 5 bases had no gene match. The germline V gene has CDR1 KGHSH and CDR2 LQKENI. In DNA form, the CDR3 reads TGTGCCAGCTCACCAAGGCGGGAGGGCCGCAATGAGCAGTTCTTC. This sequence encodes CASSPRREGRNEQFF.